The 21 T cell receptor beta chains listed next were all sequenced from one sample in a study of shared clonotypes between healthy human individuals (dated by TCRdb to between 2020 and 2021). The library was produced with the immunoSEQ multiplex PCR assay. What TCRdb holds here is the immuneACCESS table cut down to in-frame rearrangements. Part of the clones is not present; checked against another copy, under half of the missing clones reflect an unresolved V gene, and the others are unexplained. This sample has about 2 million clones in its table, and 95% of those were observed once. The ten biggest clones cover 0.1% to 0.15% of the sample. Sequencing was carried out using naive CD4+ T cells sorted from blood. The cell subset or site label, read with the paper, signifies: CD45RA+ positively selected. Source of these receptors: a young man in good health.

This chain uses TRBV10-1 with TRBJ1-1; a possible D gene is TRBD1 (6 bases). The V end was cut by 6 bases, the J end by 4 bases, with 15 bases between. CDR3 length: 14 residues. Germline V gene lookup returns CDR1 WNHNN and CDR2 SYGVQD (reference sequence). The CDR3 region has the DNA TGCGCCAGCAGCGACCACAGGGCGGTCACTGAAGCTTTCTTT. Amino acids: CASSDHRAVTEAFF.

This clone was observed once. This chain connects TRBV30 to TRBJ1-6; TRBD1 matches 7 bases. Trimming cost V 5 bases and J 9 bases; bases outside gene matches: 7. Germline CDR1 and CDR2: GTSNPN and SVGIG (reference sequence). The CDR3 loop spans 13 amino acids. In DNA, the CDR3 is TGTGCCTGGGGGGACAGCGGAGGTTCACCCCTCCACTTT. Amino acids: CAWGDSGGSPLHF.

The gene calls are TRBV7-6 and TRBJ1-6; D gene uncertain. Germline CDR1 and CDR2: SGHVS and FNYEAQ. The CDR3 consists of 15 residues. Deletions cut 0 bases from V and 3 bases from J, with 6 bases between. As DNA, the CDR3 is TGTGCCAGCAGCTTAGCGACGGACTATAATTCACCCCTCCACTTT. Encoded protein: CASSLATDYNSPLHF.

This chain uses TRBV7-2 with TRBJ2-7; D not resolved. CDR1 is SGHTA, CDR2 FQGNSA, per germline. Trimming took 1 base from V and 4 from J, leaving 8 bases between them. The CDR3 is 13 amino acids. The CDR3 sequence: CASSLVAGYEQYF. CDR3 nucleotide sequence: TGTGCCAGCAGCTTAGTAGCAGGATACGAGCAGTACTTC.

CDR3 nucleotide sequence: TGTGCCAGCAGGGGTCCGGGACAGGGGGCGCGGGGCTACACCTTC. As protein: CASRGPGQGARGYTF. The V and J genes are TRBV28 and TRBJ1-2, with 12 bases matching TRBD1. The CDR3 has 15 amino acids. Trimming removed 6 bases from V and 8 bases from J; junction bases left unmatched: 10. CDR1 and CDR2 (germline): MDHEN, SYDVKM.

The chain recombines TRBV7-8 with TRBJ2-4; 7 bases are a match to TRBD2. Germline V gene data show CDR1 as SGHVS and CDR2 as FQNEAQ. Unmatched junction bases numbered 5, after V lost 3 bases and J lost 3 bases. The CDR3 loop spans 15 amino acids. The CDR3 DNA sequence: TGTGCCAGCAGCTTTCAGGGCGGGGGCAAAAACATTCAGTACTTC. Protein sequence: CASSFQGGGKNIQYF.

The gene calls are TRBV30 and TRBJ2-2; TRBD2 agrees at 9 bases. Germline loops: CDR1 GTSNPN, CDR2 SVGIG (reference sequence). V lost 2 bases, J lost 7 bases, and 8 bases stayed unmatched. The CDR3 has 15 amino acids. CDR3 sequence (DNA): TGTGCCTGGAGTTTCACCGGGACTAGCTTCGGGGAGCTGTTTTTT. Translated, it gives CAWSFTGTSFGELFF.

This chain links TRBV11-2 with TRBJ2-7; D call uncertain. Trimming shortened V by 4 bases and J by 9 bases, and 19 bases separated the two germline ends. Germline V CDR1 and CDR2: SGHAT, FQNNGV. CDR3 length: 14 residues. CDR3 loop: CASSSRGDTTGQYF. DNA of the CDR3: TGTGCCAGCAGCTCAAGAGGTGACACGACCGGGCAGTACTTC.

The rearrangement joins TRBV10-2 to TRBJ2-1, with 15 bases identical to TRBD2. Trimming cost V 5 bases and J 7 bases; bases outside gene matches: 3. CDR1 WSHSY and CDR2 SAAADI come from the germline V gene. The CDR3 loop spans 15 amino acids. This chain's CDR3 is CASSSGTSGGNEQFF. CDR3 DNA sequence: TGCGCCAGCAGTTCTGGGACTAGCGGGGGGAATGAGCAGTTCTTC.

This clone was observed a single time. CDR3 loop: CASSEEGAGYEQYF. As DNA, the CDR3 is TGTGCCAGCAGTGAAGAGGGGGCCGGATACGAGCAGTACTTC. The rearrangement joins TRBV2 to TRBJ2-7, with 7 positions matching TRBD1. The CDR3 is 14 residues long. V lost 1 base, J lost 4 bases, and 4 bases stayed unmatched. Germline CDR1 SNHLY, CDR2 FYNNEI.

The V gene is TRBV5-1, the J gene TRBJ2-1, with 10 bases matching TRBD2. The CDR3 length is 16 residues. V was clipped by 0 bases and J by 8 bases; unmatched bases: 8. Germline assignment: CDR1 SGHRS and CDR2 YFSETQ. This chain's CDR3 is CASSLVLAGSNDEQFF. The CDR3 DNA sequence: TGCGCCAGCAGCTTGGTACTAGCGGGGAGTAACGATGAGCAGTTCTTC.

The chain uses TRBV10-3 and TRBJ2-1; a possible D gene is TRBD1 (5 bases). Germline V gives CDR1 ENHRY, CDR2 SYGVKD. The CDR3 is 12 amino acids. The germline V and J ends were trimmed by 5 bases and 10 bases, with 12 bases remaining between them. Here the CDR3 reads CAISLLGVEQFF. The CDR3, as DNA: TGTGCCATCAGTCTCCTAGGGGTGGAGCAGTTCTTC.

This sequence joins TRBV28 and TRBJ1-2; a weak D match, TRBD1 (5 bases). CDR3 length: 14 amino acids. Trimming shortened V by 7 bases and J by 4 bases, and 16 bases separated the two germline ends. Germline CDR1 and CDR2: MDHEN and SYDVKM. This CDR3 is CASNPPGGVYGYTF. The DNA of the CDR3 is TGTGCCAGCAATCCCCCTGGGGGGGTCTATGGCTACACCTTC.

The chain is built from TRBV6-5 and TRBJ1-2, with D perhaps matching TRBD1 (6 bases). In germline, CDR1 is MNHEY, CDR2 SVGAGI. The CDR3 has 15 residues. V was pared by 5 bases and J by 2 bases, with 15 bases between. CDR3 loop: CASSGGPPGNYGYTF. The DNA for the CDR3 is TGTGCCAGCAGTGGGGGCCCGCCTGGGAACTATGGCTACACCTTC.

This chain uses TRBV12-5 with TRBJ1-1, with TRBD1 matching 7 bases. This CDR3 region has 14 residues. Germline V gene sequence: CDR1 LGHNT, CDR2 FRNRAP. V shed 2 bases and J 4 bases; nucleotides not matched to a gene: 4. CDR3 nucleotides: TGTGCTAGTGGTTTGACAGGGGTTGGCACTGAAGCTTTCTTT. Translation gives CASGLTGVGTEAFF. Combining the CDR3 with reference TRBV12-5 and TRBJ1-1 gives the whole variable domain DARVTQTPRHKVTEMGQEVTMRCQPILGHNTVFWYRQTMMQGLELLAYFRNRAPLDDSGMPKDRFSAEMPDATLATLKIQPSEPRDSAVYFCASGLTGVGTEAFFGQGTRLTVV.

V usage is TRBV18 and J usage is TRBJ2-7, with D maybe TRBD1 (6 bases). V dropped 1 base and J dropped 3 bases, with 13 bases sitting between them. Germline assignment: CDR1 KGHSH and CDR2 LQKENI. The CDR3 totals 15 residues. The CDR3 nucleotides are TGTGCCAGCTCACCACAAGGGGCAGGGGACTACGAGCAGTACTTC. The encoded protein is CASSPQGAGDYEQYF.

This CDR3 reads CASSSGGSGANVLTF. In nucleotides, the CDR3 is TGTGCCAGCAGCTCCGGGGGCTCTGGGGCCAACGTCCTGACTTTC. The V gene is TRBV7-8, the J gene TRBJ2-6; tentatively, D is TRBD2 (6 bases). The germline gives CDR1 SGHVS, CDR2 FQNEAQ. The V and J ends lost 4 bases and 0 bases respectively, with 7 bases between them. The CDR3 extends over 15 amino acids.

This chain uses TRBV6-5 with TRBJ2-3; D tentatively reads TRBD1 or TRBD2 (6 bases each). There are 15 residues in the CDR3. V gave up 6 bases and J gave up 7 bases, with 20 bases separating them. The germline CDR1 and CDR2 sequences are MNHEY and SVGAGI. The CDR3 DNA follows: TGTGCCAGCAGCCTCGGATCTGGAGGGGGATATACGCAGTATTTT. Encoded protein: CASSLGSGGGYTQYF.

The chain employs TRBV7-8 and TRBJ1-2; D ambiguous. This CDR3 region has 11 residues. Trimming shortened V by 4 bases and J by 4 bases, and 4 bases separated the two germline ends. In germline, CDR1 is SGHVS, CDR2 FQNEAQ. CDR3 loop: CASSSVYGYTF. The DNA of the CDR3 is TGTGCCAGCAGCTCCGTCTATGGCTACACCTTC.

The rearrangement joins TRBV20-1 to TRBJ2-5; D call uncertain. In germline, CDR1 is DFQATT, CDR2 SNEGSKA (reference sequence). The CDR3 totals 10 residues. Trimming pared 5 bases from V and 3 bases from J, leaving 4 bases between. The CDR3 is CSAYKETQYF. Written as DNA, the CDR3 is TGCAGTGCTTACAAAGAGACCCAGTACTTC.

This clone occurred once. V gene TRBV27 combines with J gene TRBJ2-7; D is perhaps TRBD2 (8 bases). CDR3 length: 14 residues. Per the germline V gene, CDR1 is MNHEY and CDR2 is SMNVEV (reference sequence). V lost 6 bases and J lost 5, with 17 bases in between. The CDR3 region is CASSHGRGRDEQYF. CDR3 DNA sequence: TGTGCCAGCAGCCACGGGAGGGGGCGCGACGAGCAGTACTTC.